This T cell receptor (beta chain) was profiled in a study of T cell changes during pregnancy in multiple sclerosis. Produced via immunoSEQ multiplex PCR; TCRdb's table is partial and in-frame only. The table shows fewer than 70,000 clones, with roughly 93% occurring only once. Germline CDR1 and CDR2: LNHDA and SQIVND (reference sequence). V lost 7 bases to trimming and J lost 10 bases; unmatched junction nucleotides: 9. CDR3 length: 15 residues. The TCR sequence derives from a female donor with multiple sclerosis, enrolled in a pregnancy study. The chain uses TRBV19 and TRBJ1-6; 11 nucleotides match TRBD1. Sequenced here: peripheral blood, sampled in the third trimester of pregnancy. The CDR3 loop is CASTPGTGGWSPLHF. CDR3 nucleotides: TGTGCCAGTACTCCCGGGACAGGGGGATGGTCACCCCTCCACTTT.